This TCR beta chain was sequenced during a study of T-cell memory formation after mild COVID-19 (dated by TCRdb to 2020 to 2022). A note on the overall study: Most TCR sequence clusters were specific to one of the two donors. T-cell clones expanding and contracting after mild COVID-19 in a couple of donors were tracked by longitudinal TCRalpha and TCRbeta repertoire sequencing. Two young, previously healthy adult volunteers, one female and one male, were included in the cohort.

Trimmed from V: 0 bases; trimmed from J: 5 bases; junction bases lacking a gene match: 13. As encoded in the germline V gene, CDR1 is SGHRS while CDR2 is YFSETQ. Measured from the cysteine to the phenylalanine, the CDR3 is 17 residues long. The only DNA kept is the CDR3, 51 bases in frame from the first base. Ficoll-Paque density gradient centrifugation was used to isolate PBMCs. The research as a whole found: Some responding clones were found in pre-infection memory, which suggests that pre-existing cross-reactive memory T cells took part in the SARS-CoV-2 response. The second-wave clones that peaked on day 37 were not confirmed to be SARS-CoV-2 specific. Only a couple of mild cases were covered in the study, and larger cohorts including severe cases with pre-infection samples were considered necessary. Clones that contracted from day 15 to 85 showed balanced CD4/CD8 phenotypes, whereas a second wave of clones that expanded from day 15 to 37 leaned towards CD4+. Contracting CD4+ clones turned up mainly in the CM and EM memory subsets, whereas EMRA was where CD8+ clones were enriched.

Sequencing instrument: Illumina NovaSeq 6000. Using 5'RACE with constant-segment primers, TCRalpha and TCRbeta cDNA libraries were constructed, with sample barcodes and unique molecular identifiers added in the process. RNA was extracted from every sample with Trizol reagent. The libraries were amplified in two PCR steps, and the second step added a second sample barcode and Illumina TruSeq adapters. Libraries were sequenced on an Illumina NovaSeq with 2 x 150 bp paired-end reads. As for how the authors treated the data: Reads were demultiplexed and collapsed into UMI-guided consensus sequences with migec v1.2.7. Using mixcr v2.1.11, the UMI consensuses were aligned to TRA and TRB V and J templates and assembled into clonotypes. Expanded or contracted clonotypes were those called significant by both edgeR and NoisET, with noise models trained on biological replicates. For edgeR calls, the cutoffs were a false discovery rate-adjusted p below 0.01 and a log2 fold-change threshold of 1. As an exploratory analysis of dynamics, max-normalized trajectories of the 1000 most abundant clonotypes were examined with PCA combined with hierarchical clustering. Separately sequenced CD4+ and CD8+ repertoires were used to assign a CD4 or CD8 phenotype to each responding clone. In TCRdb, the public reads were trimmed at Q25 with fastp and aligned with MiXCR, with productive beta chains retained. Under each unique CDR3 protein, matching rows form one entry showing the most common genes and DNA. In this record, the V and J calls reflect TCRdb's handling and not the investigators' own analysis. In all, the sample holds hundreds of thousands of distinct CDR3 sequences, and about 16% of those were seen once. The ten top clones hold about 22% of the sample.

A note on this clonotype: The antigen it recognizes is unknown. No base qualities exist here, and no much larger clone lies one base off it.

This chain joins TRBV5-1 to TRBJ1-1; 7 middle bases align to TRBD1. The TCR was taken from a man between 18 and 29 years old who had mild COVID-19 (a few samples of this study predate the infection). The sample titles of this study are shuffled in the database, so cell type and time point are left out; the donor was told from shared clones. The sample comprised PBMCs or a T cell subset sorted from them (not recorded which). The DNA reads TGCGCCAGCAGCTTGGCCCCGCATAGGGGGCGTAGGACTGAAGCTTTCTTT. This encodes CASSLAPHRGRRTEAFF.